A single sample is the source of the 9 T cell receptor beta chains below, sequenced in a study of T cell responses to AZD1222 COVID-19 vaccine. Using immunoSEQ multiplex PCR, the repertoire was profiled, and TCRdb retains in-frame clones only, with some absent. This listing includes over 130,000 clones. Specimen: peripheral blood. The receptors come from an adult in good health.

The genes are TRBV5-4 and TRBJ2-2, with D perhaps assigned TRBD1 or TRBD2 (6 bases each). Germline CDR1 SGHNT, CDR2 YYREEE (reference sequence). Deletions cut 4 bases from V and 6 bases from J, with 19 bases between. The CDR3 contains 16 residues. CDR3 sequence: CASSLGLGGASGELFF. The DNA of the CDR3 is TGTGCCAGCAGCCTTGGTCTGGGGGGCGCCTCCGGGGAGCTGTTTTTT.

The chain joins TRBV7-9 to TRBJ1-4, with D tentatively TRBD1 (5 bases). The CDR3 is made up of 15 amino acids. Trimming shortened V by 1 base and J by 3 bases, and 9 bases separated the two germline ends. Per the germline V gene, CDR1 is SEHNR and CDR2 is FQNEAQ (reference sequence). The CDR3 DNA reads TGTGCCAGCAGCTTAGGTACAGGAGCTAATGAAAAACTGTTTTTT. Encoded protein: CASSLGTGANEKLFF.

The chain is built from TRBV5-1 and TRBJ1-1; the D gene is possibly TRBD1 (6 bases). V was trimmed by 4 bases and J by 3 bases, leaving 16 bases between them. The CDR3 is made up of 15 amino acids. The germline V gene encodes CDR1 SGHRS and CDR2 YFSETQ. The CDR3 DNA is TGCGCCAGCAGCCCGGCACAGGGACGATACACTGAAGCTTTCTTT. It specifies CASSPAQGRYTEAFF.

CDR3 coding DNA: TGTGCCAGCAGCATACAGGGTATCAGTGAAGCTTTCTTT. Translation: CASSIQGISEAFF. The genes are TRBV14 and TRBJ1-1, with D possibly TRBD1 on 6 matching bases. Trimming removed 5 bases at V and 7 bases at J, with 14 bases between. The germline gives CDR1 SGHDN, CDR2 FVKESK. There are 13 residues in the CDR3.

The chain combines TRBV6-1 with TRBJ2-7; the D is unclear. The germline V and J ends were trimmed by 1 base and 3 bases, with 13 bases remaining between them. CDR1 is MNHNS, CDR2 SASEGT, per germline. The CDR3 runs 15 residues. Here the CDR3 DNA reads TGTGCCAGCAGTGAAGGTTCCCTTACACTCTACGAGCAGTACTTC. This encodes CASSEGSLTLYEQYF.

The chain couples TRBV6-4 to TRBJ2-1; D is undetermined. CDR1 and CDR2 (germline): MRHNA, SNTAGT. The CDR3 is 15 amino acids. The germline V and J ends were trimmed by 3 bases and 10 bases, with 19 bases remaining between them. The CDR3 bases are TGTGCCAGCAGTGATACGACCATAGGTCCTCTAGAGCAGTTCTTC. It yields the protein CASSDTTIGPLEQFF.

The chain combines TRBV2 with TRBJ1-1; D gene ambiguous. This CDR3 is 14 amino acids long. Trimming removed 6 bases at V and 6 bases at J, with 17 bases between. Germline-derived CDR1 and CDR2 are SNHLY and FYNNEI. This chain's CDR3 is CASSKSLLTAEAFF. The CDR3 DNA follows: TGTGCCAGCAGCAAAAGCCTTTTAACGGCTGAAGCTTTCTTT. Full variable domain (remainder filled in from reference TRBV2 and TRBJ1-1): EPEVTQTPSHQVTQMGQEVILRCVPISNHLYFYWYRQILGQKVEFLVSFYNNEISEKSEIFDDQFSVERPDGSNFTLKIRSTKLEDSAMYFCASSKSLLTAEAFFGQGTRLTVV.

The chain carries TRBV28 and TRBJ1-3; D unclear. Trimming cost V 6 bases and J 0 bases, with 12 bases left between them. There are 15 residues in the CDR3. CDR1 and CDR2 (germline): MDHEN, SYDVKM. The CDR3 DNA reads TGTGCCAGCAGCCCCTCATTAGGCTCTGGAAACACCATATATTTT. As protein: CASSPSLGSGNTIYF.

This chain links TRBV3-1 (or the pseudogene TRBV3-2) with TRBJ1-5; D is unresolved. CDR1 and CDR2 (germline): LGHDT, YNNKEL (reference sequence). The length of the CDR3 is 15 residues. V was trimmed by 3 bases and J by 4 bases, leaving 13 bases between them. The CDR3 nucleotides read TGTGCCAGCAGCCAGGAAAAGAGAGTTAATCAGCCCCAGCATTTT. Its translation: CASSQEKRVNQPQHF.